A selection of T cell receptor beta chains follows, all from one sample in a study of OX40 agonist ivuxolimab in advanced cancers. Profiling relied on immunoSEQ multiplex PCR, and the TCRdb table lists in-frame clones only, not all of them. Here the sample spans 50,000 to 55,000 clones, more than 80% being singletons. The sample in question was CD4+ or CD8+ T cells sorted from blood, obtained in a trial of the OX40 agonist ivuxolimab. All receptors derive from an adult with an advanced solid tumor such as melanoma, head and neck, liver or kidney cancer. The CDR3 runs from the conserved cysteine through the conserved F or W. A D gene is named only where the DNA matches it firmly. Rows may omit the clone size; those that give it use once, few, many or a size class.

CDR3aa: CASSPYRQGDGYTF
CDR3nt: TGCGCCAGCAGCCCCTACCGGCAGGGAGATGGCTACACCTTC
abundance: few
v_gene: TRBV5-1
d_gene: NA
j_gene: TRBJ1-2

CDR3aa: CASSQTGLGNTIYF
CDR3nt: TGTGCCAGCAGCCAGACAGGACTCGGAAACACCATATATTTT
abundance: NA
v_gene: TRBV28
d_gene: NA
j_gene: TRBJ1-3

CDR3aa: CASKASGSGEQFF
CDR3nt: TGCGCCAGCAAGGCTAGCGGGAGCGGTGAGCAGTTCTTC
abundance: NA
v_gene: TRBV5-1
d_gene: TRBD2
j_gene: TRBJ2-1

CDR3aa: CASRRTGGRRGYTF
CDR3nt: TGTGCCAGCAGGAGGACAGGGGGAAGGAGGGGCTACACCTTC
abundance: NA
v_gene: TRBV6-1
d_gene: TRBD1
j_gene: TRBJ1-2

CDR3aa: CASSSLRTDTDTQYF
CDR3nt: TGTGCCAGCTCATCATTAAGGACAGACACAGATACGCAGTATTTT
abundance: NA
v_gene: TRBV18
d_gene: NA
j_gene: TRBJ2-3

CDR3aa: CASSPGQGPTTINYEQYF
CDR3nt: TGCGCCAGCAGCCCAGGACAGGGGCCTACCACAATAAACTACGAGCAGTACTTC
abundance: NA
v_gene: TRBV4-1
d_gene: TRBD1
j_gene: TRBJ2-7

CDR3aa: CASSRGQGYTGELFF
CDR3nt: TGCGCCAGCAGCAGGGGACAGGGCTACACCGGGGAGCTGTTTTTT
abundance: NA
v_gene: TRBV5-1
d_gene: TRBD1
j_gene: TRBJ2-2

CDR3aa: CASSLRGVESTDTQYF
CDR3nt: TGTGCCAGTAGTCTTAGGGGGGTTGAATCCACAGATACGCAGTATTTT
abundance: once
v_gene: TRBV19
d_gene: NA
j_gene: TRBJ2-3

CDR3aa: CASSGTGEQPQHF
CDR3nt: TGTGCCAGTAGCGGGACAGGGGAACAGCCCCAGCATTTT
abundance: NA
v_gene: TRBV19
d_gene: TRBD1
j_gene: TRBJ1-5

CDR3aa: CASNDSPGRHSNQPQHF
CDR3nt: TGTGCCAGTAACGACTCCCCCGGCAGACATAGCAATCAGCCCCAGCATTTT
abundance: NA
v_gene: TRBV19
d_gene: NA
j_gene: TRBJ1-5

CDR3aa: CASSLSGQGSEQYF
CDR3nt: TGCGCCAGCAGCTTATCGGGACAGGGGAGCGAGCAGTACTTC
abundance: NA
v_gene: TRBV5-1
d_gene: TRBD1
j_gene: TRBJ2-7

CDR3aa: CASRTPGTNANTGELFF
CDR3nt: TGTGCCAGCAGGACTCCCGGGACTAATGCGAACACCGGGGAGCTGTTTTTT
abundance: once
v_gene: TRBV11-2
d_gene: TRBD2
j_gene: TRBJ2-2

CDR3aa: CASSPLPDSNSPLHF
CDR3nt: TGTGCCAGCTCACCCCTGCCCGACAGTAATTCACCCCTCCACTTT
abundance: NA
v_gene: TRBV18
d_gene: NA
j_gene: TRBJ1-6

CDR3aa: CASSSNLWREPTYEQYF
CDR3nt: TGTGCCAGCAGCTCCAACCTCTGGCGGGAGCCAACCTACGAGCAGTACTTC
abundance: NA
v_gene: TRBV11-3
d_gene: TRBD2
j_gene: TRBJ2-7

CDR3aa: CASSFPGPGANVLTF
CDR3nt: TGTGCCAGCAGCTTCCCGGGACCTGGGGCCAACGTCCTGACTTTC
abundance: NA
v_gene: TRBV7-2
d_gene: NA
j_gene: TRBJ2-6

CDR3aa: CASRVTGWGNTIYF
CDR3nt: TGTGCCAGCAGAGTGACAGGGTGGGGAAACACCATATATTTT
abundance: NA
v_gene: TRBV6-1
d_gene: TRBD1
j_gene: TRBJ1-3

CDR3aa: CASSQDWGVLGEAFF
CDR3nt: TGCGCCAGCAGCCAAGATTGGGGGGTTTTGGGTGAAGCTTTCTTT
abundance: NA
v_gene: TRBV4-3
d_gene: NA
j_gene: TRBJ1-1

CDR3aa: CASSDRQSGLSGANVLTF
CDR3nt: TGTGCCAGCAGTGATCGACAGTCCGGGCTCTCTGGGGCCAACGTCCTGACTTTC
abundance: few
v_gene: TRBV28
d_gene: NA
j_gene: TRBJ2-6

CDR3aa: CASSTSGIQETQYF
CDR3nt: TGTGCCAGCAGCACTAGCGGAATACAAGAGACCCAGTACTTC
abundance: once
v_gene: TRBV7-6
d_gene: TRBD2
j_gene: TRBJ2-5

CDR3aa: CASSLGGRFETQYF
CDR3nt: TGTGCCAGCAGTTTAGGGGGGCGCTTTGAGACCCAGTACTTC
abundance: NA
v_gene: TRBV28
d_gene: NA
j_gene: TRBJ2-5

CDR3aa: CASTLAGGPWTGELFF
CDR3nt: TGTGCCAGCACCTTAGCGGGGGGGCCTTGGACCGGGGAGCTGTTTTTT
abundance: NA
v_gene: TRBV28
d_gene: TRBD2
j_gene: TRBJ2-2

CDR3aa: CASSQGYTGELFF
CDR3nt: TGTGCCAGCAGCCAAGGTTACACCGGGGAGCTGTTTTTT
abundance: NA
v_gene: TRBV7-3
d_gene: NA
j_gene: TRBJ2-2

CDR3aa: CAWSVEGGSNQPQHF
CDR3nt: TGTGCCTGGAGTGTCGAAGGGGGTAGCAATCAGCCCCAGCATTTT
abundance: NA
v_gene: TRBV30
d_gene: NA
j_gene: TRBJ1-5

CDR3aa: CAWSRQGVSYEQYF
CDR3nt: TGTGCCTGGAGTCGGCAGGGGGTTTCCTACGAGCAGTACTTC
abundance: NA
v_gene: TRBV30
d_gene: TRBD1
j_gene: TRBJ2-7

CDR3aa: CASSLSTSGGPHF
CDR3nt: TGTGCCAGCAGTTTATCGACCAGTGGGGGCCCGCATTTT
abundance: NA
v_gene: TRBV28
d_gene: NA
j_gene: TRBJ1-5

CDR3aa: CASSPWNSDTEAFF
CDR3nt: TGTGCCAGCAGCCCCTGGAATTCGGACACTGAAGCTTTCTTT
abundance: NA
v_gene: TRBV9
d_gene: NA
j_gene: TRBJ1-1

CDR3aa: CASSRQGARGNTIYF
CDR3nt: TGTGCCAGCTCAAGACAGGGGGCGCGTGGAAACACCATATATTTT
abundance: NA
v_gene: TRBV18
d_gene: TRBD1
j_gene: TRBJ1-3

CDR3aa: CASTRTELTYEQYF
CDR3nt: TGTGCCAGCACCCGGACAGAGCTTACCTACGAGCAGTACTTC
abundance: NA
v_gene: TRBV2
d_gene: NA
j_gene: TRBJ2-7

CDR3aa: CASSPPRGQVNTEAFF
CDR3nt: TGTGCCAGCAGCCCCCCCAGGGGCCAGGTGAACACTGAAGCTTTCTTT
abundance: NA
v_gene: TRBV6-6
d_gene: NA
j_gene: TRBJ1-1

CDR3aa: CASSVLRGYNEQFF
CDR3nt: TGTGCCAGCAGCGTCCTGAGGGGCTACAATGAGCAGTTCTTC
abundance: once
v_gene: TRBV9
d_gene: NA
j_gene: TRBJ2-1

CDR3aa: CASSLGQGTEAFF
CDR3nt: TGTGCCAGCAGCTTAGGACAGGGGACTGAAGCTTTCTTT
abundance: NA
v_gene: TRBV11-3
d_gene: TRBD1
j_gene: TRBJ1-1

CDR3aa: CASSQLGTSVYNEQFF
CDR3nt: TGTGCCAGCAGCCAATTAGGGACTAGCGTATACAATGAGCAGTTCTTC
abundance: NA
v_gene: TRBV11-2
d_gene: TRBD2
j_gene: TRBJ2-1

CDR3aa: CASSSGTGERGYTF
CDR3nt: TGTGCCAGCAGTTCCGGGACAGGTGAAAGGGGCTACACCTTC
abundance: NA
v_gene: TRBV2
d_gene: TRBD1
j_gene: TRBJ1-2

CDR3aa: CASSTHPNTVVLTF
CDR3nt: TGTGCCAGCAGTACCCACCCGAACACCGTTGTCCTGACTTTC
abundance: NA
v_gene: TRBV7-2
d_gene: NA
j_gene: TRBJ2-6

CDR3aa: CASSQTPGQIYTQYF
CDR3nt: TGTGCCAGCTCTCAGACACCGGGCCAAATTTACACGCAGTATTTT
abundance: once
v_gene: TRBV18
d_gene: NA
j_gene: TRBJ2-3

CDR3aa: CAWSVPLDSGNTIYF
CDR3nt: TGTGCCTGGAGTGTCCCCTTGGACTCTGGAAACACCATATATTTT
abundance: once
v_gene: TRBV30
d_gene: NA
j_gene: TRBJ1-3

CDR3aa: CASSVRGISGIGYTF
CDR3nt: TGTGCCAGCAGCGTAAGGGGGATTTCTGGGATCGGCTACACCTTC
abundance: NA
v_gene: TRBV5-6
d_gene: NA
j_gene: TRBJ1-2

CDR3aa: CASSREYGATEAFF
CDR3nt: TGTGCCAGCAGCCGGGAATACGGGGCCACTGAAGCTTTCTTT
abundance: NA
v_gene: TRBV14
d_gene: NA
j_gene: TRBJ1-1

CDR3aa: CASNIAGAYNEQFF
CDR3nt: TGTGCCAGCAACATAGCGGGAGCTTACAATGAGCAGTTCTTC
abundance: NA
v_gene: TRBV2
d_gene: TRBD2
j_gene: TRBJ2-1

CDR3aa: CASSFNRVAYEQYF
CDR3nt: TGTGCCAGCAGCTTCAACAGGGTGGCCTACGAGCAGTACTTC
abundance: NA
v_gene: TRBV11-2
d_gene: NA
j_gene: TRBJ2-7

CDR3aa: CARSVEYEQYF
CDR3nt: TGTGCCCGGAGTGTGGAGTACGAGCAGTACTTC
abundance: NA
v_gene: TRBV30
d_gene: NA
j_gene: TRBJ2-7

CDR3aa: CASKFRQGDEQYF
CDR3nt: TGTGCCAGCAAATTCCGACAGGGCGACGAGCAGTACTTC
abundance: NA
v_gene: TRBV28
d_gene: TRBD1
j_gene: TRBJ2-7

CDR3aa: CASSLAGQYNEQFF
CDR3nt: TGCGCCAGCAGCTTGGCGGGACAATACAATGAGCAGTTCTTC
abundance: NA
v_gene: TRBV5-1
d_gene: NA
j_gene: TRBJ2-1

CDR3aa: CASSISSGDHNEQFF
CDR3nt: TGTGCCAGTAGTATTAGTAGCGGGGATCACAATGAGCAGTTCTTC
abundance: NA
v_gene: TRBV19
d_gene: TRBD2
j_gene: TRBJ2-1

CDR3aa: CASSSGLAAREQYF
CDR3nt: TGTGCCAGTAGTTCTGGACTAGCGGCCCGGGAGCAGTACTTC
abundance: NA
v_gene: TRBV19
d_gene: TRBD2
j_gene: TRBJ2-7

CDR3aa: CASSLDRDRPRGYTF
CDR3nt: TGTGCCAGCAGCTTAGATCGGGACAGACCAAGGGGCTACACCTTC
abundance: NA
v_gene: TRBV7-9
d_gene: TRBD1
j_gene: TRBJ1-2

CDR3aa: CASSLGPDTQYF
CDR3nt: TGTGCCAGCAGCTTAGGTCCCGATACGCAGTATTTT
abundance: NA
v_gene: TRBV7-8
d_gene: NA
j_gene: TRBJ2-3